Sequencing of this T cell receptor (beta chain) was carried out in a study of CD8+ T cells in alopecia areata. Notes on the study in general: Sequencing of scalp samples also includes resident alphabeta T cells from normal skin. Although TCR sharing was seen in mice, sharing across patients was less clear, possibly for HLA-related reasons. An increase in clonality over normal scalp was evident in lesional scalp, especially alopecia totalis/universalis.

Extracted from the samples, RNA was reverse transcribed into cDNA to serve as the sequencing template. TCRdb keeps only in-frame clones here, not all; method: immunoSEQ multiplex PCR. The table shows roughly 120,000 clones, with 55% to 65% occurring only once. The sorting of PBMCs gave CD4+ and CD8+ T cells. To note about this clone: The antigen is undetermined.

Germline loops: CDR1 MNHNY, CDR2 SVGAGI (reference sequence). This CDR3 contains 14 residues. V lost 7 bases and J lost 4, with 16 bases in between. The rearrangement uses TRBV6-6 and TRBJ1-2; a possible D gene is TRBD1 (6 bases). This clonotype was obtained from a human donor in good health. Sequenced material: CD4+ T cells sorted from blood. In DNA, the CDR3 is TGTGCCAGCATCTGGACAGAAAAAGGCTATGGCTACACCTTC. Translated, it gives CASIWTEKGYGYTF.